This entry lists 27 T cell receptor beta chains sequenced from one sample in a study of blood T cell repertoires in COVID-19. Assay used: immunoSEQ multiplex PCR; TCRdb lists only in-frame clones, some missing. The table lists some 250,000 clones, around 90% of them singletons. The sequencing input was PBMCs or T cells enriched from blood (not recorded which). The source of these receptors is a human donor in a cohort exposed to, infected with or recovered from COVID-19 (not recorded which). The donor label of this sample is uncertain.

The chain recombines TRBV18 with TRBJ2-7; 9 bases map to TRBD1. V lost 2 bases to trimming and J lost 0 bases; unmatched junction nucleotides: 2. This CDR3 has 15 amino acids. The germline V gene has CDR1 KGHSH and CDR2 LQKENI. The CDR3 nucleotides are TGTGCCAGCTCACCATGGACAGGGGACTCCTACGAGCAGTACTTC. Translating it yields CASSPWTGDSYEQYF.

The genes are TRBV6-1 and TRBJ2-7, with D hard to call. Germline-derived CDR1 and CDR2 are MNHNS and SASEGT. V was trimmed by 0 bases and J by 2 bases, leaving 8 bases between them. The CDR3 is 14 amino acids. The CDR3 DNA reads as TGTGCCAGCAGTGAAGCGGGCACAACCTACGAGCAGTACTTC. This gives the protein CASSEAGTTYEQYF.

The chain employs TRBV4-1 and TRBJ2-2; 8 bases are shared with TRBD1. This CDR3 is 16 amino acids long. With 1 base clipped from V and 1 base from J, the junction kept 2 bases outside the gene matches. Germline V gene lookup returns CDR1 MGHRA and CDR2 YSYEKL. This CDR3 reads CASSQGTGWNTGELFF. The CDR3 bases are TGCGCCAGCAGCCAAGGGACAGGGTGGAACACCGGGGAGCTGTTTTTT.

V usage is TRBV5-1 and J usage is TRBJ2-7; no clear D gene. CDR3 length: 16 residues. Trimming cost V 2 bases and J 3 bases, with 18 bases left between them. Germline V gene lookup returns CDR1 SGHRS and CDR2 YFSETQ. The CDR3, as DNA: TGCGCCAGCAGCTTCATCCTCGGCGGATCCTACTACGAGCAGTACTTC. This encodes CASSFILGGSYYEQYF. Complete variable domain (other parts from reference TRBV5-1 and TRBJ2-7): KAGVTQTPRYLIKTRGQQVTLSCSPISGHRSVSWYQQTPGQGLQFLFEYFSETQRNKGNFPGRFSGRQFSNSRSEMNVSTLELGDSALYLCASSFILGGSYYEQYFGPGTRLTVT.

The rearrangement joins TRBV2 to TRBJ2-2; the D gene is possibly TRBD2 (5 bases). V gave up 6 bases and J gave up 0 bases, with 11 bases separating them. CDR1 is SNHLY and CDR2 is FYNNEI in the germline V gene. This CDR3 has 15 amino acids. Written as DNA, the CDR3 is TGTGCCAGCAGAGGAACGGGGTCGAACACCGGGGAGCTGTTTTTT. Protein: CASRGTGSNTGELFF. Filled out from reference TRBV2 and TRBJ2-2, the complete variable domain reads EPEVTQTPSHQVTQMGQEVILRCVPISNHLYFYWYRQILGQKVEFLVSFYNNEISEKSEIFDDQFSVERPDGSNFTLKIRSTKLEDSAMYFCASRGTGSNTGELFFGEGSRLTVL.

The gene calls are TRBV18 and TRBJ2-7, with unresolved D. The CDR3 length is 12 residues. Trimming pared 2 bases from V and 6 bases from J, leaving 8 bases between. Germline assignment: CDR1 KGHSH and CDR2 LQKENI. The CDR3 is CASSPSIPEQYF. CDR3 in DNA: TGTGCCAGCTCACCAAGCATACCCGAGCAGTACTTC. Based on the CDR3 plus reference TRBV18 and TRBJ2-7, the full variable domain is NAGVMQNPRHLVRRRGQEARLRCSPMKGHSHVYWYRQLPEEGLKFMVYLQKENIIDESGMPKERFSAEFPKEGPSILRIQQVVRGDSAAYFCASSPSIPEQYFGPGTRLTVT.

The chain joins TRBV29-1 to TRBJ2-7, with 8 bases that match TRBD2. Losses at the gene ends were 8 bases for V and 6 bases for J; bases not matched to a gene: 9. The CDR3 is made up of 12 amino acids. Per the germline V gene, CDR1 is SQVTM and CDR2 is ANQGSEA. This chain's CDR3 is CSISGGEGEQYF. DNA for the CDR3: TGCAGCATAAGCGGGGGTGAGGGCGAGCAGTACTTC.

The chain uses TRBV20-1 and TRBJ2-1; TRBD1 is a possible D gene (6 bases). The CDR3 totals 13 residues. Trimming left V 3 bases short and J 5 bases short, with 11 bases between. The germline V gene encodes CDR1 DFQATT and CDR2 SNEGSKA (reference sequence). The CDR3 sequence is CSASRTDHNEQFF. Here the CDR3 DNA reads TGCAGTGCTAGTAGGACAGACCACAATGAGCAGTTCTTC.

The rearrangement links TRBV5-1 to TRBJ2-5, with D perhaps matching TRBD1 (5 bases). The CDR3 is 15 residues long. In germline, CDR1 is SGHRS, CDR2 YFSETQ. Trimming cost V 1 base and J 5 bases, with 15 bases left between them. Here the CDR3 reads CASSLRQGLRETQYF. CDR3 DNA: TGCGCCAGCAGCTTGAGGCAGGGATTGAGGGAGACCCAGTACTTC.

The chain carries TRBV5-1 and TRBJ2-7; TRBD2 matches at 15 bases. J was trimmed by 2 bases and V by 5 bases; bases with no gene match: 11. The CDR3 has 18 residues. Germline CDR1 is SGHRS and CDR2 is YFSETQ. CDR3 sequence: CASSGRGLAGGLTYEQYF. The CDR3 DNA is TGCGCCAGCAGTGGCCGGGGACTAGCGGGGGGACTTACCTACGAGCAGTACTTC.

J is TRBJ2-7 and V is TRBV5-4; no firm D call. Trimming took off 0 bases at V and 0 bases at J, with 7 bases between the two ends. Germline CDR1 reads SGHNT; CDR2 reads YYREEE (reference sequence). This CDR3 is built from 14 residues. CDR3 DNA: TGTGCCAGCAGCTTGGATCCTATCTCCTACGAGCAGTACTTC. It is translated as CASSLDPISYEQYF.

This clone has a single count. J is TRBJ2-1 and V is TRBV7-2, with 8 bases matching TRBD1. V shed 5 bases and J 1 base; nucleotides not matched to a gene: 4. CDR1 is SGHTA and CDR2 is FQGNSA in the germline V gene. This CDR3 comprises 15 residues. The CDR3 is CASSTDRGSYNEQFF. In DNA form, the CDR3 reads TGTGCCAGCAGCACCGACAGGGGTTCCTACAATGAGCAGTTCTTC.

This clone has just one count. The rearrangement uses TRBV5-8 and TRBJ1-5; D is perhaps TRBD1 (6 bases). Germline V gene lookup returns CDR1 SGHTS and CDR2 YDEGEE. The CDR3 consists of 16 residues. V dropped 4 bases and J dropped 2 bases, with 16 bases sitting between them. In DNA, the CDR3 is TGTGCCAGCAGCGCAAGGGGGACGCATGGCAATCAGCCCCAGCATTTT. Translated: CASSARGTHGNQPQHF.

The chain employs TRBV5-8 and TRBJ1-6; TRBD1 agrees at 7 bases. The CDR3 contains 14 residues. In germline, CDR1 is SGHTS, CDR2 YDEGEE. V gave up 5 bases and J gave up 4 bases; unmatched junction bases: 3. In nucleotides, the CDR3 is TGTGCCAGCAGAGGACAGGTTTATAATTCACCCCTCCACTTT. Translation gives CASRGQVYNSPLHF. The complete variable domain, with remaining parts taken from reference TRBV5-8 and TRBJ1-6, reads EAGVTQSPTHLIKTRGQQATLRCSPISGHTSVYWYQQALGLGLQFLLWYDEGEERNRGNFPPRFSGRQFPNYSSELNVNALELEDSALYLCASRGQVYNSPLHFGNGTRLTVT.

This clone was detected once. The V and J genes are TRBV6-5 and TRBJ2-2; 7 bases fit TRBD2. V trimming: 10 bases; J trimming: 2 bases; junction bases outside the gene matches: 7. Germline V gene lookup returns CDR1 MNHEY and CDR2 SVGAGI. The CDR3 length is 14 residues. CDR3 sequence reads: CATIAGPNTGELFF. In DNA, the CDR3 is TGTGCCACAATAGCGGGCCCAAACACCGGGGAGCTGTTTTTT.

The V and J genes are TRBV18 and TRBJ1-4; D not resolved. V was pared by 3 bases and J by 4 bases, with 12 bases between. The CDR3 sequence is 15 residues long. Germline V gene sequence: CDR1 KGHSH, CDR2 LQKENI. CDR3 protein: CASSPAAVFNEKLFF. The CDR3 region has the DNA TGTGCCAGCTCACCGGCCGCGGTCTTTAATGAAAAACTGTTTTTT.

This chain links TRBV2 with TRBJ2-3; TRBD2 is a possible D gene (6 bases). Trimming took off 8 bases at V and 3 bases at J, with 12 bases between the two ends. CDR3 length: 13 residues. Germline V lookup: CDR1 SNHLY, CDR2 FYNNEI. As DNA, the CDR3 is TGTGCCAGCGGTCCGGGGGAAACAGATACGCAGTATTTT. Its protein product is CASGPGETDTQYF.

The gene calls are TRBV10-3 and TRBJ1-2, with TRBD1 matching over 9 bases. Losses at the gene ends were 2 bases for V and 4 bases for J; bases not matched to a gene: 11. From germline, CDR1 is ENHRY and CDR2 SYGVKD. The CDR3 consists of 17 residues. CDR3 DNA: TGTGCCATCAGTGAGCCTTCGACACAGGGGGCGCCCTATGGCTACACCTTC. Its translation: CAISEPSTQGAPYGYTF.

The J gene is TRBJ1-5, the V gene TRBV7-3, with TRBD1 matching over 7 bases. Germline V CDR1 and CDR2: SGHTA, FQGTGA. V lost 5 bases to trimming and J lost 2 bases; unmatched junction nucleotides: 9. The CDR3 is 16 amino acids. The CDR3 loop reads CASSQTGNGGNQPQHF. CDR3 in DNA: TGTGCCAGCAGCCAGACAGGGAATGGAGGCAATCAGCCCCAGCATTTT.

This clone came up once. The V gene is TRBV4-1, the J gene TRBJ2-1; 11 positions agree with TRBD2. The CDR3 sequence is 16 residues long. V lost 2 bases and J lost 5; bases outside the gene matches: 5. Germline lookup yields CDR1 MGHRA and CDR2 YSYEKL. The CDR3 loop reads CASSQSKGLADNEQFF. As DNA, the CDR3 is TGCGCCAGCAGCCAATCGAAGGGACTAGCGGACAATGAGCAGTTCTTC.

This chain joins TRBV27 and TRBJ2-1; 10 nucleotides agree with TRBD2. V trimming: 4 bases; J trimming: 8 bases; junction bases outside the gene matches: 5. Germline lookup yields CDR1 MNHEY and CDR2 SMNVEV (reference sequence). The CDR3 is 14 residues long. In nucleotides, the CDR3 is TGTGCCAGCAGTTATCGTAGCGGGGGGCATGAGCAGTTCTTC. This gives the protein CASSYRSGGHEQFF.

The chain combines TRBV3-1 (or the pseudogene TRBV3-2) with TRBJ2-5, with D maybe TRBD1 (6 bases). With 0 bases removed from V and 4 bases from J, the gap between germline ends came to 18 bases. CDR1 is LGHDT and CDR2 is YNNKEL in the germline V gene (reference sequence). This CDR3 is 17 amino acids long. In nucleotides, the CDR3 is TGTGCCAGCAGCCAAGAGAAGGGCAGGGGCTTAGGAGAGACCCAGTACTTC. Amino acids: CASSQEKGRGLGETQYF.

This chain joins TRBV7-9 and TRBJ1-2; tentatively, D is TRBD1 (5 bases). Trimming left V 2 bases short and J 4 bases short, with 17 bases between. Germline loops: CDR1 SEHNR, CDR2 FQNEAQ (reference sequence). The CDR3 is 16 residues long. CDR3 amino acids: CASSLKGPGEAYGYTF. Written as DNA, the CDR3 is TGTGCCAGCAGCTTAAAGGGGCCTGGTGAGGCCTATGGCTACACCTTC.

This clone was seen just once. The chain joins TRBV12-3 or TRBV12-4 to TRBJ1-1; D is perhaps TRBD1 (5 bases). This CDR3 spans 12 amino acids. V lost 5 bases to trimming and J lost 11 bases, with 15 bases between them. The CDR3 is CASSTYRSQAFF. The CDR3 region has the DNA TGTGCCAGCAGTACTTACAGGTCCCAGGCTTTCTTT.

This sequence joins TRBV19 and TRBJ1-2; D gene unclear. Germline V CDR1 and CDR2: LNHDA, SQIVND (reference sequence). V dropped 10 bases and J dropped 6 bases, with 15 bases sitting between them. CDR3 length: 12 residues. CDR3 nucleotide sequence: TGTGCCACCAGACACGTCTGGGATGGCTACACCTTC. It encodes CATRHVWDGYTF.

This clone appeared a few times. The V call is TRBV10-3, the J call TRBJ2-7; tentatively, D is TRBD2 (6 bases). The V end lost 6 bases, the J end lost 0 bases, and 15 bases lay between the germline ends. This CDR3 region has 15 residues. Germline CDR1 ENHRY, CDR2 SYGVKD. The CDR3 bases are TGTGCCATCAGGCGGGACGGAAAGAGCTCCTACGAGCAGTACTTC. Its translation: CAIRRDGKSSYEQYF.

The chain joins TRBV4-3 to TRBJ1-5, with 11 bases that match TRBD1. CDR3 length equals 14 residues. Germline trimming cut 4 bases from V and 6 bases from J; bases unmatched to any gene: 2. Germline V CDR1 and CDR2: LGHNA, YSLEER. CDR3 in DNA: TGCGCCAGCAGCCGGGGACAGGGGGGTCAGCCCCAGCATTTT. Protein product: CASSRGQGGQPQHF.